Below, 2 T cell receptor beta chains from the same sample are listed, as sequenced in a study of Ad26.COV2.S vaccination and SARS-CoV-2 variants. Treatment here: 15 to 20 received Ad26.COV2.S at low or high dose, single or two shots; 5 received placebo; per-sample allocation not given. Sampling took place 63 days after the first vaccine or placebo injection. Sequenced by immunoSEQ multiplex PCR; TCRdb stores in-frame clones only, minus some. The repertoire holds a few hundred thousand clones, with about 90% as singletons. This specimen was peripheral blood, taken in a trial of Ad26.COV2.S vaccine versus placebo. The origin of the receptors is a person aged 18-65 years who received the Ad26.COV2.S COVID-19 vaccine or a placebo.

In this sample, this clone turned up once. This chain uses TRBV30 with TRBJ1-2, with unresolved D. V lost 0 bases and J lost 4, with 9 bases in between. The CDR3 runs to 13 residues. CDR1 GTSNPN and CDR2 SVGIG come from the germline V gene (reference sequence). The DNA of the CDR3 is TGTGCCTGGAGTGTACGACGGTCCTATGGCTACACCTTC. This translates into CAWSVRRSYGYTF.

This clone was counted once. The V and J genes are TRBV19 and TRBJ1-5; 7 bases are a match to TRBD1. J was trimmed by 2 bases and V by 5 bases; bases with no gene match: 6. This CDR3 is built from 15 residues. CDR1 and CDR2 (germline): LNHDA, SQIVND (reference sequence). CDR3 sequence (DNA): TGTGCCAGTAGTCTCCTTGACAGGGGCAATCAGCCCCAGCATTTT. It specifies CASSLLDRGNQPQHF.